The present T cell receptor beta chain was sequenced within a study of CD8+ T cells in alopecia areata. Reverse transcription of extracted RNA yielded cDNA, which provided the sequencing template. The data were produced by immunoSEQ multiplex PCR, yet TCRdb's version contains in-frame clones alone and is incomplete. Of roughly 150,000 clones listed, 45% to 60% are singletons. T lymphocytes (CD4+ and CD8+) were sorted from PBMCs. The CDR3 runs to 14 residues. The V gene's germline CDR1 is LNHDA and CDR2 SQIVND (reference sequence). The germline V and J ends were trimmed by 5 bases and 4 bases, with 14 bases remaining between them.

The TCR was taken from a human donor in good health. Sequencing was carried out using CD4+ T cells sorted from blood. The chain couples TRBV19 to TRBJ1-2, with D perhaps TRBD1 (5 bases). The CDR3 nucleotides are TGTGCCAGTAGTGTCCTCCGGGACCTCTATGGCTACACCTTC. Translating gives CASSVLRDLYGYTF.